These T cell receptor beta chains were read from a single sample in a study of immune reconstitution after stem cell transplant in scleroderma. TCRdb re-called the RT-PCR reads with MiXCR, one entry per CDR3 protein. This table has more than 2,500 distinct CDR3 sequences, 3.6% appearing once. This sample was gathered before or after autologous hematopoietic stem cell transplantation (not recorded which). The source is a human donor with systemic sclerosis. The CDR3 runs from the conserved cysteine through the conserved F or W. Each record gives: D gene, J gene, V gene, clone size, CDR3 DNA, CDR3 protein. D genes are given only for firm matches. Sizes are listed as once, few or many counts, or a class when the clone is expanded.

>TRBD1|TRBJ2-1|TRBV29-1|medium-sized
TGCAGCGTTCCTCCGGGGACAGGGGGCTCTTACAATGAGCAGTTCTTC
CSVPPGTGGSYNEQFF
>.|TRBJ2-7|TRBV12-5|medium-sized
TGTGCTAGTGGTTTGGTATCCCCCCTCGACTTATACGAGCAGTACTTC
CASGLVSPLDLYEQYF
>.|TRBJ2-1|TRBV6-6|medium-sized
TGTGCCAGCAGGGGCGGGATAGGTGGGTACAATGAGCAGTTCTTC
CASRGGIGGYNEQFF
>.|TRBJ1-6|TRBV20-1|medium-sized
TGCAGTGCTTCCGAAGAGGGACACTATAATTCACCCCTCCACTTT
CSASEEGHYNSPLHF
>TRBD2|TRBJ2-1|TRBV27|medium-sized
TGTGCCAGCAGCCATACTAGCGGGAGGGGTAAAGAGCAGTTCTTC
CASSHTSGRGKEQFF
>.|TRBJ1-5|TRBV4-3|medium-sized
TGCGCCAGCAGCCAAGGAATGGGGCAGGGACAGCCCCAGCATTTT
CASSQGMGQGQPQHF
>TRBD1|TRBJ2-7|TRBV20-1|medium-sized
TGCAGTGCTAGAGCTTCAGGGGGTACCTACGAGCAGTACTTC
CSARASGGTYEQYF
>TRBD1|TRBJ1-4|TRBV6-6|medium-sized
TGTGCCAGCAGCACGTTACCGGGACAGGGAGATGAAAAACTGTTTTTT
CASSTLPGQGDEKLFF
>.|TRBJ1-5|TRBV29-1|medium-sized
TGCAGCGTTTACGAGGGGGGAGCCCAGCATTTT
CSVYEGGAQHF
>TRBD2|TRBJ2-1|TRBV20-1|medium-sized
TGCAGTGTTCTCGTACTAGCGGGAGTTGACGAGCAGTTCTTC
CSVLVLAGVDEQFF
>TRBD1|TRBJ2-1|TRBV29-1|medium-sized
TGCAGCGTTGGCGGGACAGGGGCTAACAATGAGCAGTTCTTC
CSVGGTGANNEQFF
>.|TRBJ2-3|TRBV20-1|medium-sized
TGCAGTGTTAGGGAACCTTCGGCGGCCTCCGCGGCAGATACGCAGTATTTT
CSVREPSAASAADTQYF